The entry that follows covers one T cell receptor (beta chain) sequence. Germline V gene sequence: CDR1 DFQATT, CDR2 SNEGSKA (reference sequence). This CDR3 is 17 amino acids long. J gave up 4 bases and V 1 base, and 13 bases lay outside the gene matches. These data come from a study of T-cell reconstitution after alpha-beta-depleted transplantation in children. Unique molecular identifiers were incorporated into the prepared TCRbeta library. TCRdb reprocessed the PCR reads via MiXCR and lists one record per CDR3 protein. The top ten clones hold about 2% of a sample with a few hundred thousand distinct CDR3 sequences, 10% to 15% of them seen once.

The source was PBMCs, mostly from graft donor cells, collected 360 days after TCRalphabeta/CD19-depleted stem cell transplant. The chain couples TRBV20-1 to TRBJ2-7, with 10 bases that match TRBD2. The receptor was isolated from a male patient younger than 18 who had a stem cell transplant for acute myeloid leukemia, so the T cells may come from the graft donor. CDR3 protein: CSARVPSASGSVYEQYF. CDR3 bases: TGCAGTGCTAGAGTCCCCTCCGCTAGCGGGAGTGTATACGAGCAGTACTTC.